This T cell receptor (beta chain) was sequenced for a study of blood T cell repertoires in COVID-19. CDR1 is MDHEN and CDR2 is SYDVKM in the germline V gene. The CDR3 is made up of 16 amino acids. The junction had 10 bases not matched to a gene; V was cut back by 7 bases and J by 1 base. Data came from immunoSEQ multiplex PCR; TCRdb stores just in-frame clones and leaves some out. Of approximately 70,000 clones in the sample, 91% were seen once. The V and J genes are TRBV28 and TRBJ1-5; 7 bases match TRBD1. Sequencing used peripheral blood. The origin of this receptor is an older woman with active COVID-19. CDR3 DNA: TGTGCCAGCAATTCCTTGAGGGGACAGAGCAATCAGCCCCAGCATTTT. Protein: CASNSLRGQSNQPQHF. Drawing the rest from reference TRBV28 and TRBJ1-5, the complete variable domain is DVKVTQSSRYLVKRTGEKVFLECVQDMDHENMFWYRQDPGLGLRLIYFSYDVKMKEKGDIPEGYSVSREKKERFSLILESASTNQTSMYLCASNSLRGQSNQPQHFGDGTRLSIL.